This T cell receptor beta chain was sequenced during a study of T cell repertoires in cytomegalovirus infection. At the level of the study: Recently identified HLA-C-restricted and well-studied HLA-B-restricted CMV epitopes were used. Public TCR beta signatures indicated both CMV infection and matching HLA type. Study conclusions and caveats: Carriage of CMV together with the relevant HLA was identifiable through cumulative public TCR beta family frequency. The ex vivo response was dominated by HLA-C-restricted CMV-specific TCR beta clonotypes.

This clonotype was seen a few times. As yet, its antigen is unknown. The CDR3 has 16 amino acids. With 0 bases removed from V and 1 base from J, the gap between germline ends came to 12 bases. Germline CDR1 and CDR2: LGHNA and YNFKEQ. Each CDR3 protein is one row after TCRdb ran MiXCR on the reads. The sample consists of roughly 860,000 distinct CDR3 sequences, approximately 30% of them appearing once. V is TRBV4-2 and J is TRBJ1-1; D gene ambiguous. The source was cultured CD8+ T cells from PBMCs, collected from culture after CMV antigen stimulation. The sequence came from a human donor in good health (CMV status not recorded). Some clones in this sample may be carry-over from other donors' samples. This CDR3 reads CASSQEGGWENTEAFF. The CDR3, as DNA: TGTGCCAGCAGCCAAGAAGGCGGGTGGGAGAACACTGAAGCTTTCTTT.